The clone carrying this TCR beta chain turned up a few times. The source of the sample is a study of blood T cell repertoires in COVID-19. Across the whole study: Specimens from acute and convalescent COVID-19 originated in the United States, Italy and Spain. Sources were T cells, B-cell-depleted T cells, or PBMCs; the material itself was cDNA or gDNA.

Method: immunoSEQ multiplex PCR; TCRdb's copy keeps in-frame clones and lacks some. The sample has roughly 88,000 clones; about 70% are singletons. This TCR was recovered from a woman in her sixties or seventies in a cohort sampled during active or convalescent COVID-19. Sequenced material: peripheral blood.

This chain's CDR3 is CASSSVRVVNTEAFF. The CDR3 nucleotides read TGTGCCAGCAGCTCCGTTCGAGTAGTGAACACTGAAGCTTTCTTT. V and J are TRBV7-9 and TRBJ1-1; no reliable D call. Per the germline V gene, CDR1 is SEHNR and CDR2 is FQNEAQ (reference sequence). Trimming removed 4 bases at V and 0 bases at J, with 12 bases between. This CDR3 spans 15 amino acids.